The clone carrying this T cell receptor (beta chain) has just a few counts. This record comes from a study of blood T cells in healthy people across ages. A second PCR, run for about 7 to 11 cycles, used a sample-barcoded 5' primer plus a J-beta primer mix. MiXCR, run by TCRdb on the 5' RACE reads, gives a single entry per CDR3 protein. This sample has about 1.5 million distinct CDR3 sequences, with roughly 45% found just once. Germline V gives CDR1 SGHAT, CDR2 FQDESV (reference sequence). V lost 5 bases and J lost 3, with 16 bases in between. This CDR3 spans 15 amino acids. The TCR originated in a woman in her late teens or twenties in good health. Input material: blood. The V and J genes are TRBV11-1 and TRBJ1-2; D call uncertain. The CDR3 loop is CASSPLGIQDYGYTF. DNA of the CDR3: TGTGCCAGCAGCCCCTTAGGGATCCAAGACTATGGCTACACCTTC.